The rows below give T cell receptor beta chains drawn from one sample of a study of beta chain features in type 1 diabetes. Only in-frame clones appear in the TCRdb table, and some are missing; sequencing was by immunoSEQ multiplex PCR. In the table there are about half a million clones, about an eighth of which are singletons. Source material: naive CD4+ T cells from blood. The receptors shown here come from a woman between 18 and 30 years old in good health. CDR3s include the opening cysteine and the closing phenylalanine or tryptophan. The D gene is left open where the match is weak. Size tells how often a clone was seen (once, few, many) or the class of an expanded clone, and some rows leave it out.

clone_size	v_call	d_call	j_call	cdr3_nt	cdr3_aa
.	TRBV7-9	.	TRBJ2-5	TGTGCCAGCAGCCCGACTAGCCAAGAGACCCAGTACTTC	CASSPTSQETQYF
few	TRBV20-1	.	TRBJ1-4	TGCAGTGCTGCAAGGGATGAAAAACTGTTTTTT	CSAARDEKLFF
.	TRBV4-3	TRBD1	TRBJ2-3	TGCGCCAGCAGCAGAAGGACAGGCGGCACAGATACGCAGTATTTT	CASSRRTGGTDTQYF
.	TRBV7-2	.	TRBJ1-1	TGTGCCAGCAGCTTAGGGGCGAGGTACACTGAAGCTTTCTTT	CASSLGARYTEAFF
.	TRBV6-5	.	TRBJ1-5	TGTGCCAGCAGTTACTCGTGGAGTACCAATCAGCCCCAGCATTTT	CASSYSWSTNQPQHF
.	TRBV2	.	TRBJ2-3	TGTGCCGCCCCCAAGGCGTTTACTAGCACAGATACGCAGTATTTT	CAAPKAFTSTDTQYF
few	TRBV7-2	.	TRBJ2-1	TGTGCCAGCAGCTCCGGGACGAACTACAATGAGCAGTTCTTC	CASSSGTNYNEQFF
once	TRBV5-1	.	TRBJ2-3	TGCGCCAGCAGCCAGGGCAGCACAGATACGCAGTATTTT	CASSQGSTDTQYF
.	TRBV28	TRBD1	TRBJ2-3	TGTGCCAGCAGTTCATTCCGGACAGGGCGCACAGATACGCAGTATTTT	CASSSFRTGRTDTQYF
few	TRBV21-1	.	TRBJ1-1	TGTGCCAGCGGCCCCCGGGACAGCTTGAACACTGAAGCTTTCTTT	CASGPRDSLNTEAFF
.	TRBV27	TRBD2	TRBJ2-7	TGTGCCAGCAGTCCCCAAGGGACTAGCGGGCCATCCTACGAGCAGTACTTC	CASSPQGTSGPSYEQYF
few	TRBV12-5	.	TRBJ2-6	TGTGCTAGTGGTTTGGTATTGGGGTCTGGGGCCAACGTCCTGACTTTC	CASGLVLGSGANVLTF
.	TRBV4-2	TRBD1	TRBJ2-3	TGTGCCAGCAGCCACCTACAGGGGGCCCAGGGTCTTAGCACAGATACGCAGTATTTT	CASSHLQGAQGLSTDTQYF
.	TRBV5-6	.	TRBJ1-1	TGTGCCAGCAGCTGGAGGATGAACACTGAAGCTTTCTTT	CASSWRMNTEAFF
many	TRBV14	.	TRBJ2-3	TGTGCCAGCAGCTATAGCACAGATACGCAGTATTTT	CASSYSTDTQYF
few	TRBV25-1	TRBD2	TRBJ2-5	TGTGCCAGTCGGCGGGGGGCCCAAGAGACCCAGTACTTC	CASRRGAQETQYF
.	TRBV25-1	TRBD1	TRBJ2-5	TGTGCCAGCAGTGAGTACAGGGGGCGATCCGCAGAGACCCAGTACTTC	CASSEYRGRSAETQYF
.	TRBV5-4	.	TRBJ2-5	TGTGCCAGCAGCTTAGACGTTTATGAGACCCAGTACTTC	CASSLDVYETQYF
.	TRBV5-1	.	TRBJ2-3	TGCGCCAGCAGCTTGTTGGGGGTCACAGATACGCAGTATTTT	CASSLLGVTDTQYF
few	TRBV5-1	.	TRBJ2-3	TGCGCCAGCAGCCCAGGGACAGATACGCAGTATTTT	CASSPGTDTQYF
.	TRBV7-8	TRBD2	TRBJ2-1	TGTGCCAGCAGACGGACTAGCGGGAGTTACAATGAGCAGTTCTTC	CASRRTSGSYNEQFF
few	TRBV19	.	TRBJ2-5	TGTGCCAGTAGGCAGATAGGACAAGAGACCCAGTACTTC	CASRQIGQETQYF
few	TRBV9	.	TRBJ2-1	TGTGCCAGCAGCGTCTTAGACAGTGTGTCCTACAATGAGCAGTTCTTC	CASSVLDSVSYNEQFF
few	TRBV7-9	TRBD1	TRBJ1-2	TGTGCCAGCAGCCTACTGGACAGGGAAGGCTACACCTTC	CASSLLDREGYTF
.	TRBV7-9	TRBD1	TRBJ2-7	TGTGCCAGCAGCTTTGGGACAGGCTCCTACGAGCAGTACTTC	CASSFGTGSYEQYF
.	TRBV7-9	TRBD1	TRBJ1-5	TGTGCCAGCAGCCGGGGACAGGGCAATCAGCCCCAGCATTTT	CASSRGQGNQPQHF
.	TRBV6-5	.	TRBJ1-3	TGTGCCAGCAGAAAGGGGAACCCTGGAAACACCATATATTTT	CASRKGNPGNTIYF
.	TRBV18	.	TRBJ1-5	TGTGCCAGCTCAGGAAGCAATCAGCCCCAGCATTTT	CASSGSNQPQHF
.	TRBV29-1	.	TRBJ2-1	TGCAGCGTCATGGACAGTTTCAATGAGCAGTTCTTC	CSVMDSFNEQFF
.	TRBV16	.	TRBJ2-1	TGTGCCAGCAGCCAATCGAGAGGGGGACATTACTACAATGAGCAGTTCTTC	CASSQSRGGHYYNEQFF
.	TRBV15	.	TRBJ2-5	TGTGCCACCAGGAACACCCAGAAGGAGACCCAGTACTTC	CATRNTQKETQYF
.	TRBV9	TRBD1	TRBJ1-4	TGTGCCAGCAGCGAGGGACAGGGCCTTAATGAAAAACTGTTTTTT	CASSEGQGLNEKLFF
few	TRBV25-1	.	TRBJ1-1	TGTGCCAGCAGATCGGCGAACACTGAAGCTTTCTTT	CASRSANTEAFF
few	TRBV5-4	.	TRBJ2-2	TGTGCCAGCAGCTCGACCCGTTCAAACACCGGGGAGCTGTTTTTT	CASSSTRSNTGELFF
few	TRBV7-9	.	TRBJ2-3	TGTGCCAGCAGCTTAAAAGTTATCTACACAGCCATCACAGATACGCAGTATTTT	CASSLKVIYTAITDTQYF
.	TRBV5-1	.	TRBJ1-5	TGCGCCAGCAGCCCCGACGGAGCAGGTCAGCCCCAGCATTTT	CASSPDGAGQPQHF
.	TRBV9	.	TRBJ2-1	TGTGCCAGCAGCGTAGAGCCCAGCAACAATGAGCAGTTCTTC	CASSVEPSNNEQFF
.	TRBV9	.	TRBJ1-2	TGTGCCAGCGGGGAAAAAGACAGAGGGCCAGCTAACTATGGCTACACCTTC	CASGEKDRGPANYGYTF
.	TRBV30	TRBD2	TRBJ2-5	TGTGCCTGGGGTAGCGGGACGTCGGAGACCCAGTACTTC	CAWGSGTSETQYF
many	TRBV29-1	.	TRBJ2-3	TGCAGCGTTGTTGGGGGCCTCACAGATACGCAGTATTTT	CSVVGGLTDTQYF
few	TRBV29-1	.	TRBJ2-1	TGCAGCGGCTCGGGGGCGGGTGAGCAGTTCTTC	CSGSGAGEQFF
many	TRBV30	.	TRBJ1-1	TGTGCCTGGAGCACCCGGACTCCCCCGGTGGCTTTCTTT	CAWSTRTPPVAFF
few	TRBV7-2	.	TRBJ2-5	TGTGCCAGCAGCTTTCAGGGTATGGAGACCCAGTACTTC	CASSFQGMETQYF
.	TRBV29-1	.	TRBJ2-3	TGCAGCGTCATACGGGACACCGCCTTAAGCACAGATACGCAGTATTTT	CSVIRDTALSTDTQYF
few	TRBV7-3	.	TRBJ2-2	TGTGCCAGCAGCACCGGGACCGCTGGCACCGGGGAGCTGTTTTTT	CASSTGTAGTGELFF
few	TRBV5-4	.	TRBJ2-5	TGTGCCAGCAGCGCACAGGGGACTCAAGAGACCCAGTACTTC	CASSAQGTQETQYF
few	TRBV7-6	TRBD1	TRBJ2-7	TGTGCCAGCAGCGACCGATTAAGCAGGGGGCGAGAGCAGTACTTC	CASSDRLSRGREQYF
.	TRBV19	TRBD2	TRBJ2-7	TGTGCCAGTAGTGGACTAGCGGGGTATTACGAGCAGTACTTC	CASSGLAGYYEQYF
few	TRBV5-4	TRBD2	TRBJ2-5	TGTGCCAGCAGCTTGGGACTAGCGGGAGATGTTGAGACCCAGTACTTC	CASSLGLAGDVETQYF
.	TRBV9	.	TRBJ1-3	TGTGCCAGCACCCCTCGTCTGGGCTGGGAAAACACCATATATTTT	CASTPRLGWENTIYF
few	TRBV9	.	TRBJ1-1	TGTGCCAGCAGCGTAGCCGGAGGGTATGGTGAAGCTTTCTTT	CASSVAGGYGEAFF
few	TRBV4-3	TRBD2	TRBJ2-3	TGCGCCAGCAGCCAAGATAGGGTGGGGAAGACTAGCGGGGTCGATACGCAGTATTTT	CASSQDRVGKTSGVDTQYF
few	TRBV13	.	TRBJ2-7	TGTGCCAGCAGCTTACGGCAGAACTACGAGCAGTACTTC	CASSLRQNYEQYF
few	TRBV7-8	TRBD2	TRBJ2-1	TGTGCCAGCAGCTCCAAGACTAGCGGGAGCGGGGCCAATGAGCAGTTCTTC	CASSSKTSGSGANEQFF
few	TRBV21-1	.	TRBJ1-1	TGTGCCAGCAGCAAAGACGGCGGAAACACTGAAGCTTTCTTT	CASSKDGGNTEAFF
.	TRBV19	.	TRBJ1-1	TGTGCCAGTATACAGGTCTCCGAAGCTTTCTTT	CASIQVSEAFF
.	TRBV29-1	.	TRBJ1-1	TGCAGCGTCTCCGGGACGTTGAACACTGAAGCTTTCTTT	CSVSGTLNTEAFF
.	TRBV2	.	TRBJ1-1	TGTGCCAGCACTGGACTGCTGATGAACACTGAAGCTTTCTTT	CASTGLLMNTEAFF
.	TRBV7-3	.	TRBJ2-7	TGTGCCAGCAGCCCCTCAGGGTCGCGGACAACGCAGTACTTC	CASSPSGSRTTQYF